The clone carrying this TCR beta chain has a single count. In the authors' methods: Estimation of nucleated cell counts was performed using reference gene primer amplification. Sequencing used immunoSEQ multiplex PCR; TCRdb keeps in-frame clones, though not all of them. V, J and clone size are taken as reported in that table, and D and trimming were inferred from the DNA itself. This sample carries some 130,000 clones, about nine tenths of them seen once, and the ten largest clones take approximately 3.7%. Deletions cut 3 bases from V and 1 base from J, with 6 bases between. This CDR3 contains 13 residues. The germline gives CDR1 MNHEY, CDR2 SMNVEV (reference sequence). These data are taken from a study of blood T cell repertoires in COVID-19. On the study more broadly: The United States, Italy and Spain supplied acute and convalescent COVID-19 samples.

The sample taken for sequencing was peripheral blood. This chain uses TRBV27 with TRBJ1-2; D gene uncertain. The TCR originated in a man aged 45-60 years with active COVID-19. The CDR3 loop is CASSFGVNYGYTF. DNA for the CDR3: TGTGCCAGCAGTTTTGGAGTTAACTATGGCTACACCTTC.